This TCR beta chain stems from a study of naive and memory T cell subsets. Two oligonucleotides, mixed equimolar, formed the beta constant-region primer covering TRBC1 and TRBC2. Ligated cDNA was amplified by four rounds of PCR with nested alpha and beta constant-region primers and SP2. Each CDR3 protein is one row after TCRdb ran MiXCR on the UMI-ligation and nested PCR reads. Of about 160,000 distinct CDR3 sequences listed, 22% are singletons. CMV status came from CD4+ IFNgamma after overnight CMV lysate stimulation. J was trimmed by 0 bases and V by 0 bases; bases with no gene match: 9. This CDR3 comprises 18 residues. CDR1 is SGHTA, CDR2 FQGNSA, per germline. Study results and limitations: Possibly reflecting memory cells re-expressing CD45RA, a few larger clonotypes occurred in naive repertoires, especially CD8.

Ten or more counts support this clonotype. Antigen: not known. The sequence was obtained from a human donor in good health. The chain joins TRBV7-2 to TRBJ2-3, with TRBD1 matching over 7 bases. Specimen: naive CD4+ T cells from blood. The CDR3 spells CASSLARFRGSSTDTQYF. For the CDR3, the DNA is TGTGCCAGCAGCTTAGCACGATTCAGGGGGTCTAGCACAGATACGCAGTATTTT.